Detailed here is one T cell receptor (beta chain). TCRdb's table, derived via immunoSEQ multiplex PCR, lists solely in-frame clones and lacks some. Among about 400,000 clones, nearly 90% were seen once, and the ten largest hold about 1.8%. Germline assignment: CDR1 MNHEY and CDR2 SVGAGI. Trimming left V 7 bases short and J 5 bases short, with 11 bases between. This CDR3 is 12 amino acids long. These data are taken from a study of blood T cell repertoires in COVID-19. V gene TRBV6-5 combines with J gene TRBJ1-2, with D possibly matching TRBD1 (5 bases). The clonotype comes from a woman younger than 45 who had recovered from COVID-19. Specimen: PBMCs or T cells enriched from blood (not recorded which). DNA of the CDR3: TGTGCCAGCATCCCAGGGAGGTATGGCTACACCTTC. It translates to CASIPGRYGYTF.